The 23 T cell receptor beta chains presented below share a single source sample, sequenced in a study of CD8 T cells in ankylosing spondylitis. TCRdb independently ran MiXCR on the 5' RACE reads; one entry per CDR3 protein. The repertoire includes about 130,000 distinct CDR3 sequences, approximately 9.7% of them detected once, and 2.5% to 3.5% sits in the top ten. The sample taken for sequencing was blood, either unsorted or a sorted T cell fraction (not recorded which). These receptors were taken from a male donor with ankylosing spondylitis or in good health (not recorded which).

There are many counts of this clonotype. The V call is TRBV7-9, the J call TRBJ2-1; D is possibly TRBD1 (7 bases). Germline V CDR1 and CDR2: SEHNR, FQNEAQ (reference sequence). CDR3 size: 14 residues. Trimming stripped 3 bases from V and 6 bases from J, with 12 bases between. The CDR3 protein is CASSLYRGGNEQFF. Written as DNA, the CDR3 is TGTGCCAGCAGCTTGTACAGGGGAGGCAATGAGCAGTTCTTC.

V and J are TRBV20-1 and TRBJ1-1, with no clear D. There are 16 residues in the CDR3. V lost 5 bases and J lost 7, with 26 bases in between. Germline V gives CDR1 DFQATT, CDR2 SNEGSKA (reference sequence). The CDR3 reads CSAPQPLADFSSEAFF. In DNA form, the CDR3 reads TGCAGTGCTCCACAACCCCTGGCCGACTTTAGTAGTGAAGCTTTCTTT.

This clonotype was detected a few times. The chain's CDR3 is CASSYGTSGATDTQYF. The CDR3 bases are TGTGCCAGCAGTTATGGGACTAGCGGGGCCACAGATACGCAGTATTTT. V gene TRBV6-2 or TRBV6-3 combines with J gene TRBJ2-3; 13 bases fit TRBD2. The germline CDR1 and CDR2 sequences are MNHEY and SVGEGT. Losses at the gene ends were 3 bases for V and 2 bases for J; bases not matched to a gene: 2. The CDR3 length is 16 residues.

This clonotype was seen a few times. The chain uses TRBV3-1 and TRBJ2-3; the match to TRBD1 covers 9 bases. This CDR3 region has 15 residues. CDR1 LGHDT and CDR2 YNNKEL come from the germline V gene (reference sequence). V lost 4 bases to trimming and J lost 1 base; unmatched junction nucleotides: 3. The CDR3 DNA reads TGTGCCAGCAGCCCGAGACAGGGGGGCACAGATACGCAGTATTTT. It is translated as CASSPRQGGTDTQYF.

The sample holds many counts of this clonotype. The junction and the germline gene differ at one end; a read error may be behind it. The CDR3 region has the DNA TGTGCCAGCTCCCCACAGGGCAACACTGAAGCTTTCTTT. It translates to CASSPQGNTEAFF. This sequence joins TRBV18 and TRBJ1-1; D may be TRBD1 (6 bases). The CDR3 contains 13 residues. Germline-derived CDR1 and CDR2 are KGHSH and LQKENI.

CDR3 sequence: CASSLSWGAGTGELFF. The CDR3 DNA sequence: TGTGCCAGCAGTTTATCATGGGGGGCGGGCACCGGGGAGCTGTTTTTT. The chain uses TRBV27 and TRBJ2-2; D could derive from TRBD1 or TRBD2 (6 bases each). The CDR3 extends over 16 amino acids. Between the trimmed V and J ends, which lost 0 bases and 4 bases, there was a span of 12 bases. Germline CDR1 reads MNHEY; CDR2 reads SMNVEV (reference sequence).

This clonotype ranks as medium-sized. The chain joins TRBV4-1 to TRBJ2-3; no reliable D call. The CDR3 has 14 residues. From germline, CDR1 is MGHRA and CDR2 YSYEKL. Deletions cut 3 bases from V and 0 bases from J, with 7 bases between. The CDR3 is CASSHVTSTDTQYF. DNA for the CDR3: TGCGCCAGCAGCCACGTGACTAGCACAGATACGCAGTATTTT.

This clonotype came up many times. This rearrangement joins TRBV2 to TRBJ2-7, with unresolved D. The CDR3 consists of 12 residues. Deletions cut 6 bases from V and 2 bases from J, with 8 bases between. Per germline, CDR1 SNHLY and CDR2 FYNNEI. CDR3 protein: CASRGGPYEQYF. CDR3 in DNA: TGTGCCAGCAGGGGTGGGCCCTACGAGCAGTACTTC.

This clonotype was seen at least ten times. CDR3 coding DNA: TGTGCCAGCAGTTCCTGGAGGGTGAGCAATCAGCCCCAGCATTTT. It yields the protein CASSSWRVSNQPQHF. The V and J genes are TRBV28 and TRBJ1-5; D call uncertain. This CDR3 comprises 15 residues. V lost 4 bases and J lost 1, with 11 bases in between. CDR1 and CDR2 (germline): MDHEN, SYDVKM.

The V gene is TRBV7-3, the J gene TRBJ2-2; 7 nucleotides align to TRBD1. V lost 4 bases to trimming and J lost 4 bases; unmatched junction nucleotides: 3. There are 14 residues in the CDR3. Germline V gives CDR1 SGHTA, CDR2 FQGTGA. Written as DNA, the CDR3 is TGTGCCAGCAGCTCGGGACAGCCCACCGGGGAGCTGTTTTTT. Amino acids: CASSSGQPTGELFF.

This clonotype was detected ten times or more. The rearrangement joins TRBV29-1 to TRBJ2-5; TRBD2 aligns across 7 bases. This CDR3 region has 12 residues. Trimming at V came to 7 bases and at J to 3 bases, leaving 5 bases not matched to a gene. Germline V gives CDR1 SQVTM, CDR2 ANQGSEA. CDR3 in DNA: TGCAGCGCCAGACTAGCAGAAGAGACCCAGTACTTC. It encodes CSARLAEETQYF.

The rearrangement joins TRBV30 to TRBJ2-7, with no clear D. The germline CDR1 and CDR2 sequences are GTSNPN and SVGIG (reference sequence). The V gene lost 0 bases and the J gene lost 3 bases, with 6 bases spanning the gap. This CDR3 spans 12 amino acids. The CDR3 loop is CAWSVSFYEQYF. The CDR3 DNA reads TGTGCCTGGAGTGTAAGTTTCTACGAGCAGTACTTC.

This clonotype was counted at least ten times. The rearrangement joins TRBV20-1 to TRBJ2-1, with D possibly called TRBD1 or TRBD2 (5 bases each). V dropped 1 base and J dropped 2 bases, with 9 bases sitting between them. There are 14 residues in the CDR3. Germline values: CDR1 DFQATT, CDR2 SNEGSKA (reference sequence). This CDR3 reads CSARGGKAYNEQFF. DNA for the CDR3: TGCAGTGCTAGAGGGGGGAAGGCCTACAATGAGCAGTTCTTC.

This clonotype appeared many times. The chain couples TRBV5-1 to TRBJ2-7; D is unclear. Trimming pared 5 bases from V and 0 bases from J, leaving 12 bases between. CDR3 size: 14 residues. Germline V gene lookup returns CDR1 SGHRS and CDR2 YFSETQ. CDR3 sequence: CASRPLERSYEQYF. The CDR3 DNA sequence: TGCGCCAGCAGACCCCTTGAGCGCTCCTACGAGCAGTACTTC.

This clonotype has at least ten counts. This rearrangement joins TRBV20-1 to TRBJ1-2; D uncertain. The germline gives CDR1 DFQATT, CDR2 SNEGSKA (reference sequence). The CDR3 spans 11 residues. Trimming removed 0 bases from V and 6 bases from J, with 5 bases in between. This chain's CDR3 is CSARDLNGYTF. DNA of the CDR3: TGCAGTGCTAGAGATCTTAATGGCTACACCTTC.

In its sample, this clonotype was seen many times. V usage is TRBV12-3 or TRBV12-4 and J usage is TRBJ2-2; TRBD2 agrees at 10 bases. CDR3 length: 15 amino acids. The ends lost 3 bases at V and 7 bases at J; junction bases unmatched: 5. The CDR3 protein is CASSFSSGRVGELFF. The CDR3, as DNA: TGTGCCAGCAGTTTTTCTAGCGGGAGAGTCGGGGAGCTGTTTTTT.

This clonotype was recorded at least ten times. The V call is TRBV9, the J call TRBJ1-6; TRBD1 matches at 8 bases. The CDR3 runs 14 residues. The V segment lost 0 bases and the J segment 9 bases; nucleotides outside the gene matches: 2. Germline V gives CDR1 SGDLS, CDR2 YYNGEE. This CDR3 is CASSVGTGFSPLHF. CDR3 coding DNA: TGTGCCAGCAGCGTAGGGACAGGGTTTTCACCCCTCCACTTT.

Details on this clonotype: A much bigger clone sits one base away, suggesting this may be a read error. This chain uses TRBV6-2 or TRBV6-3 with TRBJ2-3, with D possibly being TRBD1 or TRBD2 (5 bases each). CDR3 length: 18 amino acids. Germline assignment: CDR1 MNHEY and CDR2 SVGEGT. Trimming shortened V by 6 bases and J by 6 bases, and 28 bases separated the two germline ends. CDR3 bases: TGTGCCAGCAGGTCTTCTTTTCCAGGGACCCAGGTTTTGGATACGCAGTATTTT. Its protein is CASRSSFPGTQVLDTQYF.

This clonotype was recorded at least ten times. The V and J genes are TRBV6-2 or TRBV6-3 and TRBJ2-1; 9 positions agree with TRBD1. J was trimmed by 4 bases and V by 6 bases; bases with no gene match: 10. This CDR3 spans 16 amino acids. Per the germline V gene, CDR1 is MNHEY and CDR2 is SVGEGT. The CDR3 reads CASSPEPGQGYNEQFF. The CDR3 DNA is TGTGCCAGCAGCCCAGAACCGGGACAGGGATACAATGAGCAGTTCTTC.

This clonotype was counted only a few times. V and J are TRBV29-1 and TRBJ2-1; D unclear. Germline V lookup: CDR1 SQVTM, CDR2 ANQGSEA. This CDR3 is 10 amino acids long. Trimming cost V 6 bases and J 10 bases, with 10 bases left between them. The CDR3 DNA reads as TGCAGCGTCCGTATTGTGGAGCAGTTCTTC. Protein: CSVRIVEQFF.

This clonotype turned up a few times. The chain joins TRBV4-3 to TRBJ2-7, with D unresolved. This CDR3 spans 15 amino acids. V shed 0 bases and J shed 6 bases, with 15 bases lying between them. The germline V gene has CDR1 LGHNA and CDR2 YSLEER. CDR3 sequence reads: CASSQDQLEVGEQYF. CDR3 in DNA: TGCGCCAGCAGCCAAGACCAGCTAGAGGTAGGCGAGCAGTACTTC.

This clonotype was seen repeatedly, ten times or more. V gene TRBV4-2 combines with J gene TRBJ2-1; D gene uncertain. This CDR3 is 17 amino acids long. Germline V CDR1 and CDR2: LGHNA, YNFKEQ. V was shortened by 0 bases and J by 0 bases, with 12 bases between the two germline ends. CDR3 coding DNA: TGTGCCAGCAGCCAAGATTTACTCGTACTCTCCTACAATGAGCAGTTCTTC. Amino acid sequence: CASSQDLLVLSYNEQFF.

Only a few counts were recorded for this clonotype. The V call is TRBV12-3 or TRBV12-4, the J call TRBJ2-7; 8 bases map to TRBD2. This CDR3 spans 12 amino acids. V dropped 9 bases and J dropped 3; count of bases not matched to a gene: 4. The CDR3 bases are TGTGCCAGTAGCGGGAACTACTACGAGCAGTACTTC. Its protein is CASSGNYYEQYF.